This T cell receptor beta chain was recovered during a study of T-cell memory formation after mild COVID-19. The wider study: Largely donor-specific sequence clusters came from a couple of donors.

Study conclusions and caveats: Pre-infection memory held some responding clones, suggesting pre-existing cross-reactive T cells responded. Of the contracting clones, CD4+ ones lay mainly in CM and EM, and CD8+ ones in EMRA.

With constant-segment primers, 5'RACE yielded cDNA libraries of TCR alpha and TCR beta that carried sample barcodes and UMIs. TCRdb reprocessed the 5' RACE reads with MiXCR, giving one entry per CDR3 protein. The sample shows approximately 260,000 distinct CDR3 sequences, 15% to 20% of them seen only once. This CDR3 is built from 15 residues. Germline V gives CDR1 SGHTA, CDR2 FQGNSA. There are a few counts of this clonotype. Its matching antigen is unknown. Sequence at one end of the junction differs from germline and may be a read error. This receptor was taken from a man between 18 and 29 years old who had mild COVID-19 (a few samples of this study predate the infection). Cell type and time point are not known. The rearrangement links TRBV7-2 to TRBJ1-5; TRBD1 agrees at 7 bases. What was sequenced was PBMCs or a T cell subset sorted from them (not recorded which). DNA of the CDR3: TGTGCCACCAGCCAGGGGGTAGGCGGGGATCAGCCCCAGCATTTT. Amino acid sequence: CATSQGVGGDQPQHF.